The rows below give T cell receptor beta chains drawn from one sample of a study of tumor and adjacent non-tumor tissue in lung cancer. TCRdb passed the multiplex PCR reads through MiXCR, listing each CDR3 protein once. The sample includes more than 70,000 distinct CDR3 sequences, 61% of them seen just once. Material for sequencing was lung tumor tissue. All receptors come from a man in his sixties or seventies with non-small cell lung cancer. CDR3s include the opening cysteine and the closing phenylalanine or tryptophan. The order of the fields is D gene, J gene, clone size, V gene, CDR3 protein, CDR3 DNA. D genes are given only for firm matches. Expanded clones are given a class, and other clones once, few, many or no size at all.

d_call: NA
j_call: TRBJ2-3
clone_size: NA
v_call: TRBV5-1
cdr3_aa: CASSLSVRSADTQYF
cdr3_nt: TGCGCCAGTAGCTTGAGCGTGAGAAGCGCAGATACGCAGTATTTT

d_call: TRBD1
j_call: TRBJ1-5
clone_size: NA
v_call: TRBV24-1
cdr3_aa: CATSDPRQGPNQPQYF
cdr3_nt: TGTGCCACCAGTGATCCCCGACAGGGTCCCAATCAGCCCCAGTATTTC

d_call: TRBD2
j_call: TRBJ2-2
clone_size: many
v_call: TRBV20-1
cdr3_aa: CSAEREGRTGELFF
cdr3_nt: TGCAGTGCGGAGCGGGAGGGCCGGACCGGGGAGCTGTTTTTT

d_call: NA
j_call: TRBJ1-1
clone_size: NA
v_call: TRBV7-9
cdr3_aa: CASIPSGLRKAFF
cdr3_nt: TGTGCCAGCATCCCATCGGGCCTGCGAAAAGCTTTCTTT

d_call: NA
j_call: TRBJ2-7
clone_size: once
v_call: TRBV11-2
cdr3_aa: CASSLDRGQGSEQYF
cdr3_nt: TGCGCCAGCAGCTTAGATCGGGGACAAGGTAGCGAACAGTACTTC

d_call: NA
j_call: TRBJ2-7
clone_size: NA
v_call: TRBV29-1
cdr3_aa: CSDADYEQYF
cdr3_nt: TGCAGCGATGCCGATTACGAGCAGTACTTC

d_call: TRBD1
j_call: TRBJ2-5
clone_size: few
v_call: TRBV29-1
cdr3_aa: CSATSGTEYGETQYF
cdr3_nt: TGCAGCGCCACGTCCGGGACAGAGTATGGTGAGACCCAGTACTTC

d_call: NA
j_call: TRBJ2-7
clone_size: NA
v_call: TRBV28
cdr3_aa: CVSSHPRHEVRYEQYF
cdr3_nt: TGTGTCAGCAGTCACCCCCGACATGAGGTGCGCTACGAGCAGTACTTC

d_call: NA
j_call: TRBJ2-7
clone_size: NA
v_call: TRBV28
cdr3_aa: CVSSLRGGVARVSEQYF
cdr3_nt: TGTGTCAGCAGTTTAAGAGGCGGGGTTGCCAGGGTATCCGAGCAGTACTTC

d_call: NA
j_call: TRBJ1-6
clone_size: many
v_call: TRBV28
cdr3_aa: CASSFGGGRSPLHF
cdr3_nt: TGTGCCAGCAGTTTCGGGGGTGGGCGATCACCCCTCCACTTT

d_call: NA
j_call: TRBJ1-1
clone_size: NA
v_call: TRBV9
cdr3_aa: CASSVWGVGTEAFF
cdr3_nt: TGTGCCAGCAGCGTGTGGGGGGTGGGCACTGAAGCTTTCTTT

d_call: NA
j_call: TRBJ2-7
clone_size: NA
v_call: TRBV20-1
cdr3_aa: CSASVGGEQYF
cdr3_nt: TGCAGTGCCAGCGTGGGTGGGGAGCAGTACTTC

d_call: NA
j_call: TRBJ2-5
clone_size: many
v_call: TRBV11-2
cdr3_aa: CASSPRSRETQYF
cdr3_nt: TGTGCCAGCAGCCCCCGATCTAGAGAGACCCAGTACTTC

d_call: NA
j_call: TRBJ1-6
clone_size: NA
v_call: TRBV4-2
cdr3_aa: CASSPPGRPINSPLHF
cdr3_nt: TGTGCCAGTAGCCCCCCCGGGAGACCGATTAATTCACCCCTCCACTTT

d_call: TRBD2
j_call: TRBJ2-7
clone_size: many
v_call: TRBV20-1
cdr3_aa: CSARSLAGYEQYF
cdr3_nt: TGCAGTGCTAGATCACTAGCGGGGTACGAGCAGTACTTC

d_call: NA
j_call: TRBJ2-2
clone_size: NA
v_call: TRBV30
cdr3_aa: CAYHRLAPDDGELFF
cdr3_nt: TGTGCCTACCATAGGCTAGCGCCTGATGACGGGGAGCTGTTTTTT

d_call: TRBD2
j_call: TRBJ2-1
clone_size: few
v_call: TRBV7-2
cdr3_aa: CASSLGTSGGPYNEQFF
cdr3_nt: TGTGCCAGCAGCTTAGGCACATCGGGAGGACCCTACAATGAGCAGTTCTTC

d_call: NA
j_call: TRBJ1-5
clone_size: medium-sized
v_call: TRBV28
cdr3_aa: CASRQVFKGGGAHF
cdr3_nt: TGTGCCAGCAGACAAGTCTTCAAAGGGGGGGGCGCCCATTTT

d_call: NA
j_call: TRBJ2-2
clone_size: NA
v_call: TRBV4-2
cdr3_aa: CPSSRTHGAETGELFF
cdr3_nt: TGTCCCAGCAGCCGTACCCATGGGGCTGAAACCGGGGAGCTGTTTTTT

d_call: NA
j_call: TRBJ2-1
clone_size: many
v_call: TRBV6-1
cdr3_aa: CASSVQGDEQFF
cdr3_nt: TGTGCCAGCAGCGTACAGGGTGACGAGCAGTTCTTC

d_call: TRBD1
j_call: TRBJ1-6
clone_size: once
v_call: TRBV6-5
cdr3_aa: CGTSLTGKNPPLHF
cdr3_nt: TGTGGCACTTCCTTGACAGGGAAAAATCCACCCCTCCACTTT

d_call: NA
j_call: TRBJ2-2
clone_size: many
v_call: TRBV12-3/TRBV12-4
cdr3_aa: CASSLISGELFF
cdr3_nt: TGTGCCAGCAGTTTAATATCCGGGGAGCTGTTTTTT

d_call: TRBD1
j_call: TRBJ1-5
clone_size: many
v_call: TRBV29-1
cdr3_aa: CSVGGTGGQPQHF
cdr3_nt: TGCAGCGTTGGAGGGACAGGGGGTCAGCCCCAGCATTTT

d_call: TRBD1
j_call: TRBJ2-2
clone_size: NA
v_call: TRBV10-1
cdr3_aa: CANSKSARGINTGELFF
cdr3_nt: TGCGCCAACAGTAAGTCGGCCAGGGGGATAAACACCGGGGAGCTGTTTTTT

d_call: NA
j_call: TRBJ2-3
clone_size: NA
v_call: TRBV7-9
cdr3_aa: CASGGGRTDTQYF
cdr3_nt: TGTGCCAGCGGAGGGGGGCGCACAGATACGCAGTATTTT

d_call: NA
j_call: TRBJ1-2
clone_size: few
v_call: TRBV6-7
cdr3_aa: CVSSYSQGGYTF
cdr3_nt: TGTGTCAGCAGTTACAGTCAGGGAGGCTACACCTTC

d_call: NA
j_call: TRBJ2-2
clone_size: NA
v_call: TRBV11-2
cdr3_aa: CVSSWSPLANTGELFF
cdr3_nt: TGTGTCAGCAGCTGGAGCCCACTGGCGAACACCGGGGAGCTGTTTTTT

d_call: NA
j_call: TRBJ2-7
clone_size: NA
v_call: TRBV29-1
cdr3_aa: CSVGLLALSKQCF
cdr3_nt: TGCAGCGTCGGCCTACTAGCCCTCTCGAAGCAGTGCTTC

d_call: NA
j_call: TRBJ1-1
clone_size: NA
v_call: TRBV12-3/TRBV12-4
cdr3_aa: CASSFLLSVSAEAFF
cdr3_nt: TGTGCCAGCAGTTTCCTCTTGTCGGTTAGCGCTGAAGCTTTCTTT

d_call: NA
j_call: TRBJ1-1
clone_size: few
v_call: TRBV7-9
cdr3_aa: CASSLLIPNTEAFF
cdr3_nt: TGTGCCAGCAGCTTACTGATCCCGAACACTGAAGCTTTCTTT

d_call: NA
j_call: TRBJ1-2
clone_size: NA
v_call: TRBV11-2
cdr3_aa: CASNVDTYYGYTF
cdr3_nt: TGTGCGAGCAACGTAGACACCTACTATGGCTACACCTTC

d_call: NA
j_call: TRBJ2-1
clone_size: NA
v_call: TRBV4-2
cdr3_aa: CASSSAGSNEQFF
cdr3_nt: TGTGCCAGCAGTTCGGCAGGCAGCAACGAGCAGTTCTTC

d_call: NA
j_call: TRBJ1-5
clone_size: many
v_call: TRBV7-3
cdr3_aa: CASSLLRASQPQHF
cdr3_nt: TGTGCCAGCAGCTTATTGAGGGCCAGCCAGCCCCAGCATTTT

d_call: TRBD2
j_call: TRBJ2-7
clone_size: NA
v_call: TRBV20-1
cdr3_aa: CSANGAGRAYGQYF
cdr3_nt: TGCAGTGCTAACGGGGCAGGGAGGGCCTACGGGCAGTACTTC

d_call: NA
j_call: TRBJ2-7
clone_size: NA
v_call: TRBV4-2
cdr3_aa: CASSQPGHRMGEQYF
cdr3_nt: TGTGCTAGCAGCCAACCGGGCCACCGAATGGGTGAGCAGTACTTC

d_call: NA
j_call: TRBJ2-4
clone_size: many
v_call: TRBV5-1
cdr3_aa: CASSSRVSAKNIQYF
cdr3_nt: TGCGCCAGCAGCTCCAGGGTGTCGGCCAAAAACATTCAGTACTTC

d_call: TRBD1
j_call: TRBJ1-2
clone_size: many
v_call: TRBV4-1
cdr3_aa: CASSQDMTGVNYGYTF
cdr3_nt: TGCGCCAGCAGCCAAGATATGACAGGGGTTAACTATGGCTACACCTTC

d_call: TRBD2
j_call: TRBJ2-1
clone_size: NA
v_call: TRBV12-3/TRBV12-4
cdr3_aa: CANSFGRGGLGEQFF
cdr3_nt: TGTGCCAACAGTTTTGGGCGGGGGGGCCTCGGGGAACAGTTCTTC

d_call: NA
j_call: TRBJ2-7
clone_size: NA
v_call: TRBV11-1
cdr3_aa: CASRVGIASSYEQYF
cdr3_nt: TGTGCCAGCAGAGTAGGAATAGCGAGCTCCTACGAGCAGTACTTC

d_call: TRBD2
j_call: TRBJ2-5
clone_size: NA
v_call: TRBV6-1
cdr3_aa: CASGEEVAGARETQYF
cdr3_nt: TGTGCCAGCGGTGAAGAGGTAGCGGGGGCCCGGGAAACCCAGTACTTC

d_call: TRBD1
j_call: TRBJ1-5
clone_size: many
v_call: TRBV6-5
cdr3_aa: CASSRDRNQPQHF
cdr3_nt: TGTGCCAGCAGTCGGGACAGAAATCAGCCCCAGCATTTT

d_call: TRBD1
j_call: TRBJ2-1
clone_size: few
v_call: TRBV20-1
cdr3_aa: CSASDRGRVGEQFF
cdr3_nt: TGCAGTGCATCCGACAGGGGGCGCGTCGGTGAGCAGTTCTTC

d_call: TRBD1
j_call: TRBJ1-6
clone_size: NA
v_call: TRBV7-2
cdr3_aa: CASSLTQGKSRPHF
cdr3_nt: TGTGCCAGCAGCTTAACACAGGGGAAATCACGCCCCCACTTT

d_call: NA
j_call: TRBJ2-1
clone_size: NA
v_call: TRBV11-3
cdr3_aa: CASREQLSSYNEEFF
cdr3_nt: TGTGCCAGCAGGGAACAGCTTAGCTCCTATAATGAGGAGTTCTTC

d_call: TRBD2
j_call: TRBJ2-2
clone_size: NA
v_call: TRBV6-2/TRBV6-3
cdr3_aa: CASGTSGRQSGELFF
cdr3_nt: TGTGCCAGCGGGACTAGCGGGAGGCAGTCGGGGGAGCTGTTTTTT

d_call: NA
j_call: TRBJ1-4
clone_size: NA
v_call: TRBV20-1
cdr3_aa: CSAGGSSEKQFF
cdr3_nt: TGCAGTGCCGGGGGGAGTTCTGAAAAACAGTTTTTT

d_call: NA
j_call: TRBJ2-1
clone_size: many
v_call: TRBV6-5
cdr3_aa: CASSYSSGSYNEQFF
cdr3_nt: TGTGCCAGCAGTTACTCTAGTGGCTCCTACAATGAGCAGTTCTTC

d_call: NA
j_call: TRBJ1-1
clone_size: NA
v_call: TRBV5-4
cdr3_aa: CASRSGVGAGAFF
cdr3_nt: TGTGCCAGCAGATCTGGGGTTGGCGCTGGAGCTTTCTTT

d_call: TRBD1
j_call: TRBJ1-5
clone_size: NA
v_call: TRBV4-1
cdr3_aa: CASSQDLGTEDSNQPQHF
cdr3_nt: TGCGCCAGCAGCCAAGATCTCGGGACAGAGGATAGCAATCAGCCCCAGCATTTT